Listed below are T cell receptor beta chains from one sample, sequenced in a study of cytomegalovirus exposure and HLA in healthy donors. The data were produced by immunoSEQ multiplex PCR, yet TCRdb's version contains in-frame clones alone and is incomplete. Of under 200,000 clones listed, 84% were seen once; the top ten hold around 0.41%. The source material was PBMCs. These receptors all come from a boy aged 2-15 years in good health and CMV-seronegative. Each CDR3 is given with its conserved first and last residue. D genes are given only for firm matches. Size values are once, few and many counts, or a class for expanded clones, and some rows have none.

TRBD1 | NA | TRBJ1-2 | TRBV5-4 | TGTGCCAGCAGCATCCAAGGACAGGGCGGAGGCGGCTACACCTTC | CASSIQGQGGGGYTF
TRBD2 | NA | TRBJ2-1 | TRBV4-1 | TGCGCCAGCAGCCAAGACGACCCCCGGACTAGGGGTTGGGACAATGAGCAGTTCTTC | CASSQDDPRTRGWDNEQFF
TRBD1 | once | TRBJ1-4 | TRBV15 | TGTGCCACCAGCAGGGGACAGGGGGCCGCAACTAATGAAAAACTGTTTTTT | CATSRGQGAATNEKLFF
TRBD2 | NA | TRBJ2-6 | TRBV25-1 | TGTGCCAGCAGGCCCGGGGGGAGGCCTGGGGCCAACGTCCTGACTTTC | CASRPGGRPGANVLTF
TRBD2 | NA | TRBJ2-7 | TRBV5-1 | TGCGCCAGCAGCTTGGGCACTAGCGGGAGATTCATTGGCGAGCAGTACTTC | CASSLGTSGRFIGEQYF
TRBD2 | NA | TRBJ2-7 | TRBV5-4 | TGTGCCCTCAGCGATCCTAGCGGCTACGAGCAGTACTTC | CALSDPSGYEQYF
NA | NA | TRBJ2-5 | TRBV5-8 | TGTGCCAGCAGCTTTCGAGGGCTAGAGACCCAGTACTTC | CASSFRGLETQYF
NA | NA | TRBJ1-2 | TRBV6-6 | TGTGCCAGCAGGGAAGACAGGTCTCGTGAGGGCTACACCTTC | CASREDRSREGYTF
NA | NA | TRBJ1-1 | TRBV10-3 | TGTGCCACCACCCAGGACACTGAAGCTTTCTTT | CATTQDTEAFF
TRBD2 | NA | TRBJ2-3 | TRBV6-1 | TGTGCCAGCAGTGAGAGGACTAGCGGGAGGGATACGCAGTATTTT | CASSERTSGRDTQYF
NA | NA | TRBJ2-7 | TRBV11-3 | TGTGCCAGCAGCTTAGAAGTCCGAGCGGACCGCTCCTACGAGCAGTACTTC | CASSLEVRADRSYEQYF
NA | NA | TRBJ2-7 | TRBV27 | TGTGCCAGCGGGGAACGGGACTCCGGAACCTACGAGCAGTACTTC | CASGERDSGTYEQYF
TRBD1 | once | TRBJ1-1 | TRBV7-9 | TGTGCCAGCAGCTTAGGACAGGGCACCCGACTGAACACTGAAGCTTTCTTT | CASSLGQGTRLNTEAFF
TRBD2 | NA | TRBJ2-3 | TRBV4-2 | TGTGCCAGCAGCCAGGATAAAACGGGACTAGCGGGAGTTACAGATACGCAGTATTTT | CASSQDKTGLAGVTDTQYF
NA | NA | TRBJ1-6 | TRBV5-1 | TGCGCCAGCAGCTTAGAGGCCACGGGGAAGAATTCACCCCTCCACTTT | CASSLEATGKNSPLHF
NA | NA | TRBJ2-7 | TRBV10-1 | TGCGCCAGCAGTGATAGTCTTTCGACCTACGAGCAGTACTTC | CASSDSLSTYEQYF
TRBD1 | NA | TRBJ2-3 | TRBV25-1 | TGTGCCAGCAGTGAATGGGGACAGGGTTTCGGAGATACGCAGTATTTT | CASSEWGQGFGDTQYF
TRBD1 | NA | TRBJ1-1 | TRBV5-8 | TGTGCCAGCAGACAGGGGACGTACACTGAAGCTTTCTTT | CASRQGTYTEAFF
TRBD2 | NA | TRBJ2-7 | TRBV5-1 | TGCGCCAGCAGCTTGGGGGTAGCGGGAGGGTTCTACGAGCAGTACTTC | CASSLGVAGGFYEQYF
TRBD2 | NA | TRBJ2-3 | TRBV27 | TGTGCCAGCAGTTTAGGTGTACCTAGCGGGAGGGGAGATACGCAGTATTTT | CASSLGVPSGRGDTQYF
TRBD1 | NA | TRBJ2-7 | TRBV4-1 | TGCGCCAGCAGCCATTACAAAGGACAGGGGGCGGGGGAGCAGTACTTC | CASSHYKGQGAGEQYF
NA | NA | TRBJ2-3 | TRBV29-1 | TGCAGCGTTGGGTTTAGCGTCACAGATACGCAGTATTTT | CSVGFSVTDTQYF
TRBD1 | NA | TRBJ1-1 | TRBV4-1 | TGCGCCAGCAGCCAAGGACAGGGGGACACTGAAGCTTTCTTT | CASSQGQGDTEAFF
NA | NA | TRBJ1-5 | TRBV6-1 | TGTGCCAGCAGTGAAATCCAGGGGCGAGATCAGCCCCAGCATTTT | CASSEIQGRDQPQHF
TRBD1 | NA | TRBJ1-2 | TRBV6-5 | TGTGCCAGCAGTTATTCGACAGGGCGACGCGGAGGCTACACCTTC | CASSYSTGRRGGYTF
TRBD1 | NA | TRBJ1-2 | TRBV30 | TGTGCCTGTAACCGGGACAGGTACTCTGGCTACACCTTC | CACNRDRYSGYTF
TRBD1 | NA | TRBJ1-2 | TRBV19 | TGTGCCAGTAGTATCGGGAGACAGGGCTATTATGGCTACACCTTC | CASSIGRQGYYGYTF
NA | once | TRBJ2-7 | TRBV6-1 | TGTGCCAGCACGCCAGGGGATTTCTACGAGCAGTACTTC | CASTPGDFYEQYF
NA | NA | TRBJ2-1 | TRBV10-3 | TGTGCCATCAGTGAAACGGGAGATAACAATGAGCAGTTCTTC | CAISETGDNNEQFF
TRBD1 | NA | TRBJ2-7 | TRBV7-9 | TGTGCCAGCAGCGGGGACAGGGGGCTATCCTACGAGCAGTACTTC | CASSGDRGLSYEQYF
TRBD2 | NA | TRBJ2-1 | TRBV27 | TGTGCCAGCAGTCCCTCTAGCGGGAGCCTTCTCAATGAGCAGTTCTTC | CASSPSSGSLLNEQFF
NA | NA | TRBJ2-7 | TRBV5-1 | TGCGCCAGCAGCTTGGGACGATTTCCAGGGCACTACGAGCAGTACTTC | CASSLGRFPGHYEQYF
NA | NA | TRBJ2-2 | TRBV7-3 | TGTGCCAGCAGCTTATTGGTGGGGAGGCCCGGGGAGCTGTTTTTT | CASSLLVGRPGELFF
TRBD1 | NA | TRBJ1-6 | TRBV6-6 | TGTGCCAGCAGTTACTCGGGACAGGAGAATTCACCCCTCCACTTT | CASSYSGQENSPLHF
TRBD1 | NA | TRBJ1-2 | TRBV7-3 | TGTGCCAGCAGCTTAGTGACAGGGTATGGCTACACCTTC | CASSLVTGYGYTF
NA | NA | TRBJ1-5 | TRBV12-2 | TGTGCAAGTCGCCACCGAGGAGGGGTCAGCAATCAGCCCCAGCATTTT | CASRHRGGVSNQPQHF
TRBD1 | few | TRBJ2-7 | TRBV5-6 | TGTGCCAGCAGACCACTCCGGGACAGCTACGAGCAGTACTTC | CASRPLRDSYEQYF
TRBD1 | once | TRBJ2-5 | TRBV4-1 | TGCGCCAGCAGCCAAGGGGACAGGGGAATAGAGACCCAGTACTTC | CASSQGDRGIETQYF
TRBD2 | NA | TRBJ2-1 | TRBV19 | TGTGCCAGTAGTCCTTTAGCGGGAGGGCCGAAGGGTGAGCAGTTCTTC | CASSPLAGGPKGEQFF
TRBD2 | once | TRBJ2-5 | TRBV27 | TGTGCCAGCAGTTCATTAGCGGGAGGGGGTGAGACCCAGTACTTC | CASSSLAGGGETQYF
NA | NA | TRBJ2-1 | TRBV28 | TGTGCCAGCAGTTTATCGCGCACCTACAATGAGCAGTTCTTC | CASSLSRTYNEQFF
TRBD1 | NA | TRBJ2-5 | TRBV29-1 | TGCAGCGCCAGATCGACGACAGGGCAAGAGACCCAGTACTTC | CSARSTTGQETQYF
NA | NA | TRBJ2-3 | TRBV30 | TGTGCCTGGAGTCCATACTTCCCCCACCTTAGCACAGATACGCAGTATTTT | CAWSPYFPHLSTDTQYF
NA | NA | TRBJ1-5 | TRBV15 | TGTGCCACCAGCAGAAACAGGGCCGGTCAGCCCCAGCATTTT | CATSRNRAGQPQHF
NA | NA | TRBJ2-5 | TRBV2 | TGTGCCAGCAGCCACCGGGACATTTTCCAAGAGACCCAGTACTTC | CASSHRDIFQETQYF
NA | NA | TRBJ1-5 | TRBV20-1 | TGCAGTGCAACTCAGGGCCAGCCCCAGCATTTT | CSATQGQPQHF
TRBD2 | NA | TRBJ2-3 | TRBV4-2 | TGTGCCAGCAGCCAACTAGCGGGAGATGGAGATACGCAGTATTTT | CASSQLAGDGDTQYF
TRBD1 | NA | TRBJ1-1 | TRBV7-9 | TGTGCCAGCAGCTTATCCGACAGGGGAGCTTTCTTT | CASSLSDRGAFF
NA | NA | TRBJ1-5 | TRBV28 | TGTGCCAGCAGTCCAGGGCGCAATCAGCCCCAGCATTTT | CASSPGRNQPQHF
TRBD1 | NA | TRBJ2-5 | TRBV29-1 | TGCAGCGTGGGGACAGGGGGCGGAGAGACCCAGTACTTC | CSVGTGGGETQYF
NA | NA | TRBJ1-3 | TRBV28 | TGTGCCAGCAGCCTCTCGGGGGAGGGAAACACCATATATTTT | CASSLSGEGNTIYF
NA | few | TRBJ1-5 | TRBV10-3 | TGTGCCATCAGTAGCGGGCCGATACATGATCAGCCCCAGCATTTT | CAISSGPIHDQPQHF
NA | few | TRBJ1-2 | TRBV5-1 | TGCGCCAGCAGCGACCCCCAAGGCCGAGGTGGCTACACCTTC | CASSDPQGRGGYTF
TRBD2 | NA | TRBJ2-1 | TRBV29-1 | TGCAGCGTCCCCGGGTGGCTAGCGGGTAACAATGAGCAGTTCTTC | CSVPGWLAGNNEQFF
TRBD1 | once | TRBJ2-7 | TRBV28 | TGTGCCAGCACCTCTATAGACAGGGGGGCCTCCTACGAGCAGTACTTC | CASTSIDRGASYEQYF
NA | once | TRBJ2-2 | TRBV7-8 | TGTGCCAGCAGCTTAGAAGCCAACCGCGTCGACACCGGGGAGCTGTTTTTT | CASSLEANRVDTGELFF
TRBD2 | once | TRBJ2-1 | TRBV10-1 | TGCGCCAGCAGTGAGCTGGGACTAGCGGGGAAGCAGTTCTTC | CASSELGLAGKQFF
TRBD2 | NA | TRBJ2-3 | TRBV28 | TGTGCCAGCAGCTCCCCTACGGGAGGAATCACAGATACGCAGTATTTT | CASSSPTGGITDTQYF
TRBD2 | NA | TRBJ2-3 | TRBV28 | TGTGCCAGCATCCCGTGGGGGGCTAGCGGGAGATCAGATACGCAGTATTTT | CASIPWGASGRSDTQYF
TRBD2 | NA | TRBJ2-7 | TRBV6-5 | TGTGCCACCACGGGGGAGGGGTCCTACGAGCAGTACTTC | CATTGEGSYEQYF